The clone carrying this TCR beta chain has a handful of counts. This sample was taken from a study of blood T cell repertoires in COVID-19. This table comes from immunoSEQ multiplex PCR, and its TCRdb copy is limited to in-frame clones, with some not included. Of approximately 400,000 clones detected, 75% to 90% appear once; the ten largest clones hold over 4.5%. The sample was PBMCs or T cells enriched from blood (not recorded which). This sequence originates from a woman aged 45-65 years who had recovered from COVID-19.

CDR3 loop: CASSLRGQGYAFF. The CDR3 nucleotides read TGTGCCAGCAGCTTGAGGGGACAGGGATACGCTTTCTTT. The V gene is TRBV7-9, the J gene TRBJ1-1; 9 positions match TRBD1. Germline lookup yields CDR1 SEHNR and CDR2 FQNEAQ (reference sequence). V lost 3 bases and J lost 11; bases outside the gene matches: 7. This CDR3 contains 13 residues.